A single sample gave rise to the 5 T cell receptor beta chains below, sequenced in a study of T cell changes during pregnancy in multiple sclerosis. Method: immunoSEQ multiplex PCR; TCRdb's copy keeps in-frame clones and lacks some. This table holds approximately 110,000 clones, about 89% found once. The material sequenced was peripheral blood, taken after pregnancy. These receptors were obtained from a female donor with multiple sclerosis, enrolled in a pregnancy study.

The chain combines TRBV5-1 with TRBJ1-4; 7 bases are shared with TRBD1. Germline V gene sequence: CDR1 SGHRS, CDR2 YFSETQ. Trimming removed 4 bases from V and 4 bases from J; junction bases left unmatched: 7. The CDR3 totals 15 residues. CDR3 region: CASSQVTGINEKLFF. The CDR3 region has the DNA TGCGCCAGCAGCCAGGTGACAGGGATTAATGAAAAACTGTTTTTT. The variable domain in full, completed from reference TRBV5-1 and TRBJ1-4, reads KAGVTQTPRYLIKTRGQQVTLSCSPISGHRSVSWYQQTPGQGLQFLFEYFSETQRNKGNFPGRFSGRQFSNSRSEMNVSTLELGDSALYLCASSQVTGINEKLFFGSGTQLSVL.

J is TRBJ2-6 and V is TRBV19; 8 bases are a match to TRBD2. Germline lookup yields CDR1 LNHDA and CDR2 SQIVND (reference sequence). The V gene end was trimmed by 10 bases and the J gene end by 0 bases; junction bases not matched to a gene: 11. This CDR3 spans 17 amino acids. The CDR3 sequence: CATRKPGGGSGANVLTF. The CDR3 nucleotides read TGTGCCACAAGAAAGCCCGGGGGGGGCTCTGGGGCCAACGTCCTGACTTTC.

The chain carries TRBV9 and TRBJ2-2; 7 nucleotides agree with TRBD2. The CDR3 totals 12 residues. The germline gives CDR1 SGDLS, CDR2 YYNGEE. With V trimmed by 7 bases and J by 4 bases, 1 base remained unmatched. Here the CDR3 DNA reads TGTGCCAGCTCGGGGGGCACCGGGGAGCTGTTTTTT. Translating gives CASSGGTGELFF.

This chain connects TRBV28 to TRBJ2-5; weak D call: TRBD2 (5 bases). V shed 5 bases and J shed 7 bases, with 14 bases lying between them. CDR1 and CDR2 from the germline V gene are MDHEN and SYDVKM. This CDR3 is 13 amino acids long. The DNA of the CDR3 is TGTGCCAGCAGTCGGGATCGGGCAGGGACCCAGTACTTC. Translated, it gives CASSRDRAGTQYF.

This chain connects TRBV2 to TRBJ2-5; D might be TRBD1 (6 bases). Trimming removed 8 bases at V and 4 bases at J, with 20 bases between. In germline, CDR1 is SNHLY, CDR2 FYNNEI. The CDR3 is made up of 15 amino acids. CDR3 coding DNA: TGTGCCAGCGGAACTTCCAGGGGTTACAGAGAGACCCAGTACTTC. This sequence encodes CASGTSRGYRETQYF.